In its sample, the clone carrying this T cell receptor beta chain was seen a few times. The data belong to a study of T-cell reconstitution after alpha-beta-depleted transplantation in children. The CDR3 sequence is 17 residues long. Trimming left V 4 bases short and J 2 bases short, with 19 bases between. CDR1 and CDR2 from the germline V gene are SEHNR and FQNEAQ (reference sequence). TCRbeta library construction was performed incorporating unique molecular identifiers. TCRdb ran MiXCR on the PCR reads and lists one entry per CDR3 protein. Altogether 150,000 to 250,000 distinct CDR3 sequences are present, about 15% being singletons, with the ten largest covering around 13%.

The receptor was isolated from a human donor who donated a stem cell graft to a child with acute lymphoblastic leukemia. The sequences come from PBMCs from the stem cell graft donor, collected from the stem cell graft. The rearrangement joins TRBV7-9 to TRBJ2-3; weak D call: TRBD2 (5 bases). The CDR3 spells CASSSRGLVGSTDTQYF. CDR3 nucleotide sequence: TGTGCCAGCAGCTCCCGAGGACTGGTCGGATCCACAGATACGCAGTATTTT.